Given below is one T cell receptor beta chain in context. Its antigen is undetermined. This sample's treatment: oral pan-JAK inhibitor, 5-10 mg twice daily. Individuals with alopecia areata gave both lesional scalp punch biopsies and peripheral blood for collection. This entry is derived from a study of CD8+ T cells in alopecia areata. Notes on the study in general: Tofacitinib did not eliminate many expanded lesional clones from scalp or blood. Higher clonality was seen in lesional scalp than in normal scalp, especially in alopecia totalis/universalis.

Following extraction, RNA underwent reverse transcription to cDNA, which served as the sequencing template. Produced via immunoSEQ multiplex PCR; TCRdb's table is partial and in-frame only. The sample lists about 140,000 clones, 45% to 60% seen once, with around a sixth in the top ten. The CDR3 extends over 15 amino acids. Trimming removed 3 bases at V and 2 bases at J, with 14 bases between. Germline assignment: CDR1 MNHNS and CDR2 SASEGT. The J gene is TRBJ2-7, the V gene TRBV6-1; a possible D gene is TRBD1 (5 bases). The clonotype was recovered from a human donor with alopecia areata. Sequencing used CD8+ T cells sorted from blood, obtained at week 4, from a patient treated with tofacitinib. CDR3 sequence (DNA): TGTGCCAGCAGTGACCACAGGATTCGAGCCTACGAGCAGTACTTC. Its protein is CASSDHRIRAYEQYF.